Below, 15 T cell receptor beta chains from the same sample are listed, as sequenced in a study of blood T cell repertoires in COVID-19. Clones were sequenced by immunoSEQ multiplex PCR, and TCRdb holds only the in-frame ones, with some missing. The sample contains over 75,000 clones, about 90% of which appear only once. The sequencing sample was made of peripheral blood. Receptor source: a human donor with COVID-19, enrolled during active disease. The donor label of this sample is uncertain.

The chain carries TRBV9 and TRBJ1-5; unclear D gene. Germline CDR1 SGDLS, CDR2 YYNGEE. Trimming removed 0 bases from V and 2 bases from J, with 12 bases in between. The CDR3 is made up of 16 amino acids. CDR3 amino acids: CASSVAPSPGNQPQHF. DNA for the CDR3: TGTGCCAGCAGCGTAGCTCCGTCCCCTGGCAATCAGCCCCAGCATTTT.

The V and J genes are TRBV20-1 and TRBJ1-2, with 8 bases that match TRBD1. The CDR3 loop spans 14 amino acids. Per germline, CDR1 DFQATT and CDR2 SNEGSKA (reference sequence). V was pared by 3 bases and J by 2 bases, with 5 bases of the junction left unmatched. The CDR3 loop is CSASPTGGNYGYTF. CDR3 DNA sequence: TGCAGTGCTAGTCCCACAGGGGGGAACTATGGCTACACCTTC.

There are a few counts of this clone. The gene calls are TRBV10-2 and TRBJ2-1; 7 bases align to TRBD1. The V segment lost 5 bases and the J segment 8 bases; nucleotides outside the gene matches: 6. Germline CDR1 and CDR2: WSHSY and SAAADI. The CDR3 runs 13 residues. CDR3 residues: CASSPIGGDEQFF. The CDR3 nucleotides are TGCGCCAGCAGTCCAATAGGGGGCGATGAGCAGTTCTTC.

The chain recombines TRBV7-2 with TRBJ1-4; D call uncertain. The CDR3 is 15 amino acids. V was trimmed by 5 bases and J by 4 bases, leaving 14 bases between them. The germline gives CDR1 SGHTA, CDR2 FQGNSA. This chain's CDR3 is CASSVQFALNEKLFF. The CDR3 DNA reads TGTGCCAGCAGCGTCCAGTTCGCCCTTAATGAAAAACTGTTTTTT. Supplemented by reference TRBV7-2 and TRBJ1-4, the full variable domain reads GAGVSQSPSNKVTEKGKDVELRCDPISGHTALYWYRQSLGQGLEFLIYFQGNSAPDKSGLPSDRFSAERTGGSVSTLTIQRTQQEDSAVYLCASSVQFALNEKLFFGSGTQLSVL.

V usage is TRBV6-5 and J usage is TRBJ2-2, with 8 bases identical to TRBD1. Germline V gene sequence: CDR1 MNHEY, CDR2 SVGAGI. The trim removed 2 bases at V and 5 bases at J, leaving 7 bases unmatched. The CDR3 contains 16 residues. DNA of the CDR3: TGTGCCAGCAGTTACCAGACAGGGGACGGGACCGGGGAGCTGTTTTTT. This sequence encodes CASSYQTGDGTGELFF.

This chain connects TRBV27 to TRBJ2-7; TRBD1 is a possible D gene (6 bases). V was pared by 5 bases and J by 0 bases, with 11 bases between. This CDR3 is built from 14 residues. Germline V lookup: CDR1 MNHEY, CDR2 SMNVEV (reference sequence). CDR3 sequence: CASSPVTGSYEQYF. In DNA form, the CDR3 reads TGTGCCAGCAGTCCCGTGACAGGCTCCTACGAGCAGTACTTC.

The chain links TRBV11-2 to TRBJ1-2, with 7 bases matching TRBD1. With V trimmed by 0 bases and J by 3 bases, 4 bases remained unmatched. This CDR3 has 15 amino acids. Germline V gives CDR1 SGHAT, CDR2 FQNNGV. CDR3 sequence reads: CASSLERRGDYGYTF. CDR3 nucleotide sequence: TGTGCCAGCAGCTTAGAACGCAGGGGGGACTATGGCTACACCTTC.

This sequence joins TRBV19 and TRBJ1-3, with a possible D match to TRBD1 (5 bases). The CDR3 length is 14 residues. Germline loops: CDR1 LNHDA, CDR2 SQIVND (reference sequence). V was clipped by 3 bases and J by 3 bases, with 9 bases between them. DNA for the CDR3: TGTGCCAGTAGTATCCAGGGTCTTGGAAACACCATATATTTT. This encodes CASSIQGLGNTIYF. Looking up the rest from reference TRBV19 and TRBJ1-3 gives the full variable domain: DGGITQSPKYLFRKEGQNVTLSCEQNLNHDAMYWYRQDPGQGLRLIYYSQIVNDFQKGDIAEGYSVSREKKESFPLTVTSAQKNPTAFYLCASSIQGLGNTIYFGEGSWLTVV.

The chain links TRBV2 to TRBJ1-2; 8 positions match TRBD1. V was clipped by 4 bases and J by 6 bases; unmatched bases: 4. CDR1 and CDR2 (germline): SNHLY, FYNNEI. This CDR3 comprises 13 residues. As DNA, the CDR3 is TGTGCCAGCAGTGGATCGACAGGGGATGGCTACACCTTC. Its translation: CASSGSTGDGYTF.

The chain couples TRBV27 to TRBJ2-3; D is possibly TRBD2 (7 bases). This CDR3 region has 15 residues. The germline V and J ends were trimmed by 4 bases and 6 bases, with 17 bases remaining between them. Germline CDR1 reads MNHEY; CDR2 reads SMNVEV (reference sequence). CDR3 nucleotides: TGTGCCAGCAGTTATGCGGGGGCGGGGAGGGATACGCAGTATTTT. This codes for CASSYAGAGRDTQYF.

CDR3: CASSPRHRGLNGYTF. CDR3 DNA sequence: TGCGCCAGCAGCCCTCGGCACAGGGGTTTAAATGGCTACACCTTC. This sequence joins TRBV5-1 and TRBJ1-2; 7 bases are shared with TRBD1. Germline trimming cut 4 bases from V and 6 bases from J; bases unmatched to any gene: 12. Germline V gives CDR1 SGHRS, CDR2 YFSETQ. CDR3 length equals 15 residues.

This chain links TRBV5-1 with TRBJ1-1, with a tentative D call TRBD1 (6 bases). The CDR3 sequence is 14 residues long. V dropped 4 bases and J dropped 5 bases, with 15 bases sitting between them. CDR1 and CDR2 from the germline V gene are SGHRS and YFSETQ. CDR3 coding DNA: TGCGCCAGCAGCGGAACAGGGCAGGGAACTGAAGCTTTCTTT. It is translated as CASSGTGQGTEAFF.

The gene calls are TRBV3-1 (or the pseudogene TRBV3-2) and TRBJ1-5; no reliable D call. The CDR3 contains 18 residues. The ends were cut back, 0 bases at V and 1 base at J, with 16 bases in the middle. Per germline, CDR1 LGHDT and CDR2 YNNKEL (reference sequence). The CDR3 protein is CASSQDLLFPGSNQPQHF. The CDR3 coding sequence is TGTGCCAGCAGCCAAGACTTACTTTTCCCAGGAAGCAATCAGCCCCAGCATTTT.

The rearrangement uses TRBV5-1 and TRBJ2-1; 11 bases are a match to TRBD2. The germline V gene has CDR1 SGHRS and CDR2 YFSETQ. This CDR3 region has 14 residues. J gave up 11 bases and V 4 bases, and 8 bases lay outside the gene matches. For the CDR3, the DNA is TGCGCCAGCAGCCAGGGTACTAGCGGGGGACAGCAGTTCTTC. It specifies CASSQGTSGGQQFF.

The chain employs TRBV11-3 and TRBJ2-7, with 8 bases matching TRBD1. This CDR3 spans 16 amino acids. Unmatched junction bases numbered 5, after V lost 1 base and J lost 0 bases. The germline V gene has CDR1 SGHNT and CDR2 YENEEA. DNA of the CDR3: TGTGCCAGCAGCTTAGGTCAGGGGGCAGGCTCCTACGAGCAGTACTTC. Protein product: CASSLGQGAGSYEQYF.